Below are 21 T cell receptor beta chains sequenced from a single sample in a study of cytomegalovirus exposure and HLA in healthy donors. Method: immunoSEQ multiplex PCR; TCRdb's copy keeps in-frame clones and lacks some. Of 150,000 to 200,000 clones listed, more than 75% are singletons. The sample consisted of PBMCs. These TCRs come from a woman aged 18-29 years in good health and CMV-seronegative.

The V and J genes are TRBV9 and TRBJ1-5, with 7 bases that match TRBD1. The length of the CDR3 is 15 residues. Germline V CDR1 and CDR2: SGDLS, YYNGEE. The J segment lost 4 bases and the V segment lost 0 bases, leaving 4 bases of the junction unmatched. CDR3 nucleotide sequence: TGTGCCAGCAGCGTAGGACAGGGCGAGAATCAGCCCCAGCATTTT. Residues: CASSVGQGENQPQHF. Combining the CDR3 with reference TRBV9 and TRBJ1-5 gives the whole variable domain DSGVTQTPKHLITATGQRVTLRCSPRSGDLSVYWYQQSLDQGLQFLIQYYNGEERAKGNILERFSAQQFPDLHSELNLSSLELGDSALYFCASSVGQGENQPQHFGDGTRLSIL.

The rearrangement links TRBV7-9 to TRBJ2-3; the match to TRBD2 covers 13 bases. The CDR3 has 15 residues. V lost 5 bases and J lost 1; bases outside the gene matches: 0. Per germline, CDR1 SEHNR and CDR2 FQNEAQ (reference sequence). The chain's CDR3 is CASSGTSGGTDTQYF. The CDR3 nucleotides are TGTGCCAGCAGCGGGACTAGCGGGGGCACAGATACGCAGTATTTT. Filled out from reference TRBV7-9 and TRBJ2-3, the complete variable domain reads DTGVSQNPRHKITKRGQNVTFRCDPISEHNRLYWYRQTLGQGPEFLTYFQNEAQLEKSRLLSDRFSAERPKGSFSTLEIQRTEQGDSAMYLCASSGTSGGTDTQYFGPGTRLTVL.

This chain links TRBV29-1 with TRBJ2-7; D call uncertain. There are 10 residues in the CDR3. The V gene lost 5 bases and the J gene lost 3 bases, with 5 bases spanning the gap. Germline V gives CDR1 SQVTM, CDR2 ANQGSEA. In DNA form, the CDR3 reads TGCAGCGTTATTAGCTACGAGCAGTACTTC. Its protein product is CSVISYEQYF.

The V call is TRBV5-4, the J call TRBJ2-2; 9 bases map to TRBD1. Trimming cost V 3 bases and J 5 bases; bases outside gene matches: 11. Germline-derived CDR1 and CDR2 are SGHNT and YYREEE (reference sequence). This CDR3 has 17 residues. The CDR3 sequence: CASSWVAGTGRTGELFF. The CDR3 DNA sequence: TGTGCCAGCAGCTGGGTGGCCGGGACAGGGCGGACCGGGGAGCTGTTTTTT.

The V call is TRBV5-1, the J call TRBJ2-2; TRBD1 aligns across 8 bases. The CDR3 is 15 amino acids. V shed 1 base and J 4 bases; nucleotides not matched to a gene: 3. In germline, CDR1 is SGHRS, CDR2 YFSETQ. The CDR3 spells CASSLTTGGTGELFF. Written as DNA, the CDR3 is TGCGCCAGCAGCTTGACTACAGGGGGCACCGGGGAGCTGTTTTTT.

The CDR3 region has the DNA TGTGCCAGCAGCACCGAGGACAATGAAGCTTTCTTT. Residues: CASSTEDNEAFF. The chain joins TRBV7-8 to TRBJ1-1, with D maybe TRBD1 (5 bases). Germline-derived CDR1 and CDR2 are SGHVS and FQNEAQ. Trimming left V 5 bases short and J 7 bases short, with 11 bases between. The CDR3 is made up of 12 amino acids. Together with reference TRBV7-8 and TRBJ1-1, the CDR3 gives the full variable domain: GAGVSQSPRYKVAKRGQDVALRCDPISGHVSLFWYQQALGQGPEFLTYFQNEAQLDKSGLPSDRFFAERPEGSVSTLKIQRTQQEDSAVYLCASSTEDNEAFFGQGTRLTVV.

The CDR3, as DNA: TGCGCCAGCAGCCATCCGGGTGTCTATGGCTACACCTTC. Its protein is CASSHPGVYGYTF. The V gene is TRBV4-1, the J gene TRBJ1-2, with D unclear. This CDR3 region has 13 residues. Trimming removed 3 bases at V and 4 bases at J, with 9 bases between. Germline assignment: CDR1 MGHRA and CDR2 YSYEKL.

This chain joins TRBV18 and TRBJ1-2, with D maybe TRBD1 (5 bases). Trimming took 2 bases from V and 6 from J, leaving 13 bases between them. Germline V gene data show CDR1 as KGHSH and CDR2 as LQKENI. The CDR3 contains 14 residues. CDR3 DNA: TGTGCCAGCTCACCAAACGGGGGAAAGGATGGCTACACCTTC. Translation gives CASSPNGGKDGYTF.

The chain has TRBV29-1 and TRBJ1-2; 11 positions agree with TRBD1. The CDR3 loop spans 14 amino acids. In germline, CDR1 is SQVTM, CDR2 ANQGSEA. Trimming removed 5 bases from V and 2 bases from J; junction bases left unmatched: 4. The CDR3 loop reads CSVTGDRGNYGYTF. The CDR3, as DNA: TGCAGCGTTACCGGGGACAGGGGGAACTATGGCTACACCTTC.

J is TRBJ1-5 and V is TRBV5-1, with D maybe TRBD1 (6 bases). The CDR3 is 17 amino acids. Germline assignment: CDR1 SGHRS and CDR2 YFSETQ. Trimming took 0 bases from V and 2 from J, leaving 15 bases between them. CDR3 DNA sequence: TGCGCCAGCAGCTTGGGCCTCAGGGGAGAGGGCAATCAGCCCCAGCATTTT. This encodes CASSLGLRGEGNQPQHF. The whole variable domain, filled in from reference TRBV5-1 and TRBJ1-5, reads KAGVTQTPRYLIKTRGQQVTLSCSPISGHRSVSWYQQTPGQGLQFLFEYFSETQRNKGNFPGRFSGRQFSNSRSEMNVSTLELGDSALYLCASSLGLRGEGNQPQHFGDGTRLSIL.

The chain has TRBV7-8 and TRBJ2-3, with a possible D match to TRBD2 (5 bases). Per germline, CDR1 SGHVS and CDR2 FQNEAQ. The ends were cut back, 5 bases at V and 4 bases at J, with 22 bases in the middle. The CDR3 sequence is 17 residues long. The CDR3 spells CASSGSQGGFSADTQYF. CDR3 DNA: TGTGCCAGCAGCGGGAGCCAAGGTGGATTTAGCGCAGATACGCAGTATTTT.

The CDR3 DNA reads TGTGCCAGCAGCCACGGGGGGCGGGAGGGCTCCCCCCTCTCCGAGCAGTACTTC. Protein product: CASSHGGREGSPLSEQYF. V and J are TRBV5-4 and TRBJ2-7; 9 bases map to TRBD2. This CDR3 region has 18 residues. Germline assignment: CDR1 SGHNT and CDR2 YYREEE (reference sequence). Trimming removed 4 bases from V and 6 bases from J; junction bases left unmatched: 20.

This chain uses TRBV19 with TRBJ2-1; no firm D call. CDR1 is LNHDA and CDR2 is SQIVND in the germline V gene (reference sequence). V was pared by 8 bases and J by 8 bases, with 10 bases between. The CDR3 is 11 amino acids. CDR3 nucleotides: TGTGCCAGTTCCGACCGGGATGAGCAGTTCTTC. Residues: CASSDRDEQFF.

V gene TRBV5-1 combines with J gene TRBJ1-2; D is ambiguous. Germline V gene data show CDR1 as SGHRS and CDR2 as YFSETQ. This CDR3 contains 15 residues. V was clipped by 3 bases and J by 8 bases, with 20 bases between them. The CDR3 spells CASSSGVQHGGGYTF. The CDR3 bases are TGCGCCAGCAGCTCCGGCGTACAGCACGGTGGCGGCTACACCTTC. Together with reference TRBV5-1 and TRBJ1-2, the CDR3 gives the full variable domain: KAGVTQTPRYLIKTRGQQVTLSCSPISGHRSVSWYQQTPGQGLQFLFEYFSETQRNKGNFPGRFSGRQFSNSRSEMNVSTLELGDSALYLCASSSGVQHGGGYTFGSGTRLTVV.

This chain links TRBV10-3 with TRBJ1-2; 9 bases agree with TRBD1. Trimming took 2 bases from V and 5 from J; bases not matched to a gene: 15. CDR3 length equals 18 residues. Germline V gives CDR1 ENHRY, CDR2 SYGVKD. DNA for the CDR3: TGTGCCATCAGTGAGGTCCGGAGCGGGAGGGACAGGGAGTATGGCTACACCTTC. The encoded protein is CAISEVRSGRDREYGYTF.

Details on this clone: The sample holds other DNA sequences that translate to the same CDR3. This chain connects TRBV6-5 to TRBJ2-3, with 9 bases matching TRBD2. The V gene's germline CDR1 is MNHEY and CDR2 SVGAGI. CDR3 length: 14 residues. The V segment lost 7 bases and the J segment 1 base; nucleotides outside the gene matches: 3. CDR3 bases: TGTGCCAGCAAACGGACTAGCGGCACAGATACGCAGTATTTT. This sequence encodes CASKRTSGTDTQYF.

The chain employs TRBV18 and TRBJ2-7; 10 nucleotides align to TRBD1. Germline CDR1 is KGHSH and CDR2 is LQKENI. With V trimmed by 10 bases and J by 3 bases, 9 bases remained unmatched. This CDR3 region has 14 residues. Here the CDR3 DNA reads TGTGCCACCAAATCCCGGGACAGGGGCTACGAGCAGTACTTC. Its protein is CATKSRDRGYEQYF.

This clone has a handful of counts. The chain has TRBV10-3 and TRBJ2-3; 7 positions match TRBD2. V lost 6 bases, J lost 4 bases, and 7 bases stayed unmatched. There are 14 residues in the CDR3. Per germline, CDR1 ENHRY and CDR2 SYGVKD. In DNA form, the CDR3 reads TGTGCCATCAGCCTCAGCGGGGACTCAGATACGCAGTATTTT. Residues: CAISLSGDSDTQYF.

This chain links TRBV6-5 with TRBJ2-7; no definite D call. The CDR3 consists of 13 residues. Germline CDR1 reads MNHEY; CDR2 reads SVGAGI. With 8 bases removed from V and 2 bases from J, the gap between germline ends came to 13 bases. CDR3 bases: TGTGCCAGCCGTCAAGCCGTCACCTACGAGCAGTACTTC. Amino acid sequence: CASRQAVTYEQYF.

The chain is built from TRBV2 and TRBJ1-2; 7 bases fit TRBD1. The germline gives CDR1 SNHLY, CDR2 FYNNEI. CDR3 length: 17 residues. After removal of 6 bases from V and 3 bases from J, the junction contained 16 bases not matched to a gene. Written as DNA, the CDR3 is TGTGCCAGCAGAGACTTTCTAGACAGGGAAGAATACTATGGCTACACCTTC. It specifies CASRDFLDREEYYGYTF.

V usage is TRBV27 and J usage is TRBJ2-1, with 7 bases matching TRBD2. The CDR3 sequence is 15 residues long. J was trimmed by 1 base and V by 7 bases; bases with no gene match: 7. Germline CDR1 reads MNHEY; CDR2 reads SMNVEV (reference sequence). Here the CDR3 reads CASTSRGVSYNEQFF. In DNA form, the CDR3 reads TGTGCCAGCACCAGCCGGGGGGTATCCTACAATGAGCAGTTCTTC.